Following are 9 T cell receptor beta chains from one sample sequenced in a study of blood T cell repertoires in COVID-19. Here immunoSEQ multiplex PCR was the method, and the copy in TCRdb shows in-frame clones only, minus some. Of about 120,000 clones listed, roughly 80% were seen once; the top ten hold about 1.6%. Material for sequencing was peripheral blood. The receptors shown here come from a man aged 45-60 years with acute or convalescent COVID-19.

The chain uses TRBV3-1 (or the pseudogene TRBV3-2) and TRBJ2-1, with TRBD2 identical over 7 bases. The CDR3 runs to 16 residues. Germline V lookup: CDR1 LGHDT, CDR2 YNNKEL (reference sequence). Trimming cost V 0 bases and J 4 bases; bases outside gene matches: 6. For the CDR3, the DNA is TGTGCCAGCAGCCAAGAATTGCTAGCGGATTACAATGAGCAGTTCTTC. This codes for CASSQELLADYNEQFF.

V gene TRBV4-2 combines with J gene TRBJ2-7, with D possibly matching TRBD1 (5 bases). Germline V gene lookup returns CDR1 LGHNA and CDR2 YNFKEQ. V lost 0 bases and J lost 5, with 14 bases in between. The CDR3 runs 15 residues. The CDR3: CASSQEGRGFHEQYF. As DNA, the CDR3 is TGTGCCAGCAGCCAAGAGGGTAGGGGCTTCCACGAGCAGTACTTC.

The chain joins TRBV5-1 to TRBJ2-3; 8 nucleotides match TRBD2. Germline loops: CDR1 SGHRS, CDR2 YFSETQ. This CDR3 region has 15 residues. With V trimmed by 1 base and J by 3 bases, 4 bases remained unmatched. CDR3 amino acids: CASSLSGGGTDTQYF. Here the CDR3 DNA reads TGCGCCAGCAGCTTGTCGGGCGGGGGGACAGATACGCAGTATTTT.

The chain has TRBV9 and TRBJ2-3, with D perhaps matching TRBD2 (7 bases). The CDR3 covers 16 residues. Germline-derived CDR1 and CDR2 are SGDLS and YYNGEE. V dropped 0 bases and J dropped 1 base, with 12 bases sitting between them. The CDR3 coding sequence is TGTGCCAGCAGCGTAGCTAGGGGGGGCCGCACAGATACGCAGTATTTT. The encoded protein is CASSVARGGRTDTQYF.

J is TRBJ1-2 and V is TRBV19; 7 bases align to TRBD1. The CDR3 sequence is 15 residues long. The germline V gene has CDR1 LNHDA and CDR2 SQIVND (reference sequence). Trimming at V came to 5 bases and at J to 1 base, leaving 7 bases not matched to a gene. The CDR3 DNA reads as TGTGCCAGTAGTGGCTACAGGGGCTTTAACTATGGCTACACCTTC. This translates into CASSGYRGFNYGYTF.

In its sample, this clone was seen many times. The genes are TRBV29-1 and TRBJ1-2; D is uncertain. V lost 0 bases, J lost 11 bases, and 19 bases lay in between. This CDR3 comprises 14 residues. Germline CDR1 reads SQVTM; CDR2 reads ANQGSEA. The CDR3 DNA reads as TGCAGCGTTGAAGAGCCCCCAACTTCGTCAATGTACACCTTC. Protein: CSVEEPPTSSMYTF.

The chain combines TRBV19 with TRBJ1-5; no firm D call. The CDR3 has 17 amino acids. CDR1 is LNHDA, CDR2 SQIVND, per germline (reference sequence). V gave up 5 bases and J gave up 0 bases, with 17 bases separating them. This CDR3 reads CASSPSGLRNSNQPQHF. CDR3 coding DNA: TGTGCCAGTAGTCCATCGGGGTTGCGAAATAGCAATCAGCCCCAGCATTTT.

J is TRBJ2-2 and V is TRBV6-5; a weak D match, TRBD2 (5 bases). Per the germline V gene, CDR1 is MNHEY and CDR2 is SVGAGI. The CDR3 length is 15 residues. With 0 bases removed from V and 6 bases from J, the gap between germline ends came to 11 bases. The CDR3 DNA reads as TGTGCCAGCAGTTACTCGATTCCGGGGTCCGGGGAGCTGTTTTTT. It is translated as CASSYSIPGSGELFF.

CDR3 coding DNA: TGTGCCATCAGTGCTGGGGGCTCGGGCACTGAAGCTTTCTTT. This codes for CAISAGGSGTEAFF. The V and J genes are TRBV10-3 and TRBJ1-1, with a tentative D call TRBD1 (6 bases). The germline V and J ends were trimmed by 4 bases and 4 bases, with 13 bases remaining between them. The germline CDR1 and CDR2 sequences are ENHRY and SYGVKD. The CDR3 runs 14 residues.